One sample yielded the 24 T cell receptor beta chains listed below, sequenced in a study of CD8+CD57+ T cells in acquired aplastic anemia. The use of genomic DNA as template underpinned the TCR beta VDJ and CDR3 profiling. TCRdb reanalysed the reads using MiXCR and keeps one entry per CDR3 protein. Of just over 40,000 distinct CDR3 sequences listed, approximately 63% are singletons. The sequenced patients had an expansion of CD8+CD57+ cells seen by flow cytometry. Sequenced input: sorted CD4+, CD8+, or CD8+CD57+ T cells (not recorded which) from PBMCs. Receptor source: a human donor with aplastic anemia.

This clonotype was recorded many times. V gene TRBV11-2 combines with J gene TRBJ2-7; 7 bases align to TRBD2. Germline loops: CDR1 SGHAT, CDR2 FQNNGV. This CDR3 contains 18 residues. V lost 3 bases and J lost 1; bases outside the gene matches: 15. CDR3 bases: TGTGCCAGCAGCTTTATTGTTAGCGGGTCAGACGATTCCTACGAGCAGTACTTC. Translated: CASSFIVSGSDDSYEQYF.

The chain is built from TRBV20-1 and TRBJ2-5; 9 bases line up with TRBD1. CDR3 length: 14 amino acids. V was clipped by 3 bases and J by 2 bases; unmatched bases: 4. Germline V gene lookup returns CDR1 DFQATT and CDR2 SNEGSKA (reference sequence). The CDR3 loop is CSASSGQGQETQYF. In DNA form, the CDR3 reads TGCAGTGCTAGCTCGGGACAGGGTCAAGAGACCCAGTACTTC.

Notes on this clonotype: This may come from a read error, since a much larger clone is one base off. The V gene is TRBV6-4, the J gene TRBJ2-1, with D uncertain. V lost 2 bases to trimming and J lost 5 bases, with 19 bases between them. The CDR3 sequence is 17 residues long. Per germline, CDR1 MRHNA and CDR2 SNTAGT. CDR3 sequence: CASSDRRPPIGDNEQFF. CDR3 bases: TGTGCCAGCAGTGACAGGCGACCGCCGATAGGAGACAATGAGCAGTTCTTC.

V usage is TRBV5-5 and J usage is TRBJ1-1; 11 bases are shared with TRBD1. This CDR3 comprises 16 residues. V lost 3 bases to trimming and J lost 4 bases; unmatched junction nucleotides: 8. Looked up from germline, CDR1 is SGHKS and CDR2 is YYEKEE (reference sequence). CDR3 nucleotides: TGTGCCAGCAGCTGGGGGACAGGGGGGTACGGCACTGAAGCTTTCTTT. This sequence encodes CASSWGTGGYGTEAFF.

J is TRBJ2-1 and V is TRBV24-1, with 10 positions matching TRBD2. Germline V lookup: CDR1 KGHDR, CDR2 SFDVKD. The ends lost 4 bases at V and 3 bases at J; junction bases unmatched: 2. The CDR3 sequence is 15 residues long. CDR3: CATSEGTSDYNEQFF. The CDR3, as DNA: TGTGCCACCAGTGAAGGGACTAGCGACTACAATGAGCAGTTCTTC.

This clonotype came up once. The chain recombines TRBV20-1 with TRBJ2-7, with D tentatively TRBD1 (6 bases). V shed 2 bases and J shed 2 bases, with 22 bases lying between them. Germline V gene lookup returns CDR1 DFQATT and CDR2 SNEGSKA (reference sequence). This CDR3 comprises 17 residues. The CDR3 bases are TGCAGTGCTAGACTATCGAGAACAGGGATGTATACCTACGAGCAGTACTTC. Translation gives CSARLSRTGMYTYEQYF.

The genes are TRBV5-4 and TRBJ1-6; no clear D. V lost 4 bases, J lost 8 bases, and 10 bases lay in between. This CDR3 contains 13 residues. Germline loops: CDR1 SGHNT, CDR2 YYREEE (reference sequence). CDR3 protein: CASSQVADSPLHF. CDR3 DNA sequence: TGTGCCAGCAGCCAGGTTGCAGATTCACCCCTCCACTTT.

V usage is TRBV12-5 and J usage is TRBJ1-6; D is unresolved. Trimming stripped 1 base from V and 9 bases from J, with 7 bases between. CDR1 and CDR2 from the germline V gene are LGHNT and FRNRAP. The CDR3 length is 13 residues. The CDR3: CASGLEDGSPLHF. Here the CDR3 DNA reads TGTGCTAGTGGTTTGGAAGACGGTTCACCCCTCCACTTT.

CDR3: CASSVGQGGYYEQYF. As DNA, the CDR3 is TGCGCCAGCAGCGTGGGACAGGGTGGCTACTACGAGCAGTACTTC. The J gene is TRBJ2-7, the V gene TRBV5-1, with 9 bases identical to TRBD1. The junction had 8 bases not matched to a gene; V was cut back by 4 bases and J by 3 bases. This CDR3 region has 15 residues. CDR1 SGHRS and CDR2 YFSETQ come from the germline V gene. The full variable domain, with the rest looked up from reference TRBV5-1 and TRBJ2-7, is KAGVTQTPRYLIKTRGQQVTLSCSPISGHRSVSWYQQTPGQGLQFLFEYFSETQRNKGNFPGRFSGRQFSNSRSEMNVSTLELGDSALYLCASSVGQGGYYEQYFGPGTRLTVT.

This chain links TRBV6-2 or TRBV6-3 with TRBJ2-3; TRBD2 agrees at 9 bases. V gave up 6 bases and J gave up 2 bases; unmatched junction bases: 9. The CDR3 length is 16 residues. Germline values: CDR1 MNHEY, CDR2 SVGEGT. CDR3 loop: CASSKTSGEFTDTQYF. In DNA form, the CDR3 reads TGTGCCAGCAGCAAGACTAGCGGAGAGTTCACAGATACGCAGTATTTT.

This chain joins TRBV5-6 and TRBJ1-1; TRBD1 might be the D (5 bases). CDR1 is SGHDT and CDR2 is YYEEEE in the germline V gene. V lost 3 bases to trimming and J lost 5 bases, with 11 bases between them. The CDR3 extends over 13 amino acids. The CDR3 sequence is CASSWDAATEAFF. The DNA for the CDR3 is TGTGCCAGCAGCTGGGACGCTGCTACTGAAGCTTTCTTT. The variable domain in full, with the rest retrieved from reference TRBV5-6 and TRBJ1-1, is DAGVTQSPTHLIKTRGQQVTLRCSPKSGHDTVSWYQQALGQGPQFIFQYYEEEERQRGNFPDRFSGHQFPNYSSELNVNALLLGDSALYLCASSWDAATEAFFGQGTRLTVV.

This chain connects TRBV10-3 to TRBJ1-4; D is unclear. The CDR3 covers 12 residues. Trimming removed 3 bases from V and 7 bases from J, with 6 bases in between. Germline V gene lookup returns CDR1 ENHRY and CDR2 SYGVKD. This CDR3 reads CAISDVGEKLFF. CDR3 coding DNA: TGTGCCATCAGTGACGTGGGTGAAAAACTGTTTTTT.

This clonotype was counted once. The chain joins TRBV20-1 to TRBJ1-1, with D tentatively TRBD1 (5 bases). The V and J ends lost 2 bases and 7 bases respectively, with 11 bases between them. Germline CDR1 reads DFQATT; CDR2 reads SNEGSKA (reference sequence). This CDR3 comprises 12 residues. For the CDR3, the DNA is TGCAGTGCTAGAAGGGCTACAGGTGAAGCTTTCTTT. This codes for CSARRATGEAFF.

This sequence joins TRBV29-1 and TRBJ1-1; D call uncertain. The CDR3 extends over 8 amino acids. Per germline, CDR1 SQVTM and CDR2 ANQGSEA. The V and J ends lost 4 bases and 6 bases respectively, with 0 bases between them. CDR3: CSVAEAFF. CDR3 DNA: TGCAGCGTTGCTGAAGCTTTCTTT.

V is TRBV10-3 and J is TRBJ2-7, with a possible D match to TRBD2 (5 bases). In germline, CDR1 is ENHRY, CDR2 SYGVKD. This CDR3 is built from 13 residues. V dropped 9 bases and J dropped 0 bases, with 12 bases sitting between them. CDR3 nucleotides: TGTGCCATGAAGAGGGAAGGCTCCTACGAGCAGTACTTC. Its protein product is CAMKREGSYEQYF.

Only one count was recorded for this clonotype. The rearrangement links TRBV7-8 to TRBJ1-4, with TRBD1 as a possible D gene (5 bases). CDR1 is SGHVS, CDR2 FQNEAQ, per germline. V shed 8 bases and J shed 12 bases, with 10 bases lying between them. CDR3 size: 10 residues. The DNA for the CDR3 is TGTGCCAGCCTTCAGGGAGAACTGTTTTTT. It specifies CASLQGELFF.

This clonotype was seen ten or more times. The rearrangement links TRBV7-8 to TRBJ2-6, with a possible D match to TRBD1 (5 bases). CDR1 is SGHVS, CDR2 FQNEAQ, per germline. V was pared by 2 bases and J by 1 base, with 12 bases between. The CDR3 is 17 residues long. The chain's CDR3 is CASSLLEQGSGANVLTF. The CDR3 DNA sequence: TGTGCCAGCAGCTTACTAGAGCAGGGATCTGGGGCCAACGTCCTGACTTTC.

This clonotype showed up just once. The V gene is TRBV2, the J gene TRBJ1-2; tentatively, D is TRBD1 (5 bases). CDR3 length equals 13 residues. Germline V CDR1 and CDR2: SNHLY, FYNNEI. V was trimmed by 5 bases and J by 3 bases, leaving 10 bases between them. In DNA form, the CDR3 reads TGTGCCAGCAGTTGGACATCCCACTATGGCTACACCTTC. Protein sequence: CASSWTSHYGYTF.

With respect to this clonotype: A clone one base away is much larger, so this may be a read error. The CDR3 carries no conserved terminal phenylalanine or tryptophan, so it likely arises from a read error. The limits of the CDR3 on the DNA are not certain, so only TCRdb's listed CDR3 is given. V usage is TRBV9 and J usage is TRBJ2-1; the table's D call of TRBD2 was not tested on the DNA. The CDR3 contains 12 residues when both ends are counted. CDR1 SGDLS and CDR2 YYNGEE come from the germline V gene. The CDR3 protein is CASSVDKDQLTL.

A note on this clonotype: One junction end disagrees with the germline gene, perhaps due to a read error. This chain connects TRBV10-3 to TRBJ2-3; unclear D gene. This CDR3 spans 15 amino acids. CDR1 and CDR2 (germline): ENHRY, SYGVKD. CDR3: CASSESPSSTDTQYF. The CDR3, as DNA: TGTGCCAGCAGTGAGTCTCCATCTAGCACAGATACGCAGTATTTT.

This chain joins TRBV13 and TRBJ1-4; D possibly corresponds to TRBD1 (6 bases). CDR3 length equals 15 residues. Germline values: CDR1 PRHDT, CDR2 FYEKMQ (reference sequence). Trimming removed 0 bases from V and 4 bases from J, with 9 bases in between. The CDR3 sequence is CASSLGDSDNEKLFF. CDR3 in DNA: TGTGCCAGCAGCTTAGGGGACAGCGATAATGAAAAACTGTTTTTT.

By proportion, this clonotype is medium-sized. The chain couples TRBV5-1 to TRBJ2-2; 12 bases align to TRBD1. This CDR3 comprises 16 residues. V lost 4 bases to trimming and J lost 7 bases; unmatched junction nucleotides: 8. The germline CDR1 and CDR2 sequences are SGHRS and YFSETQ. The CDR3 region has the DNA TGCGCCAGCAGCCCTGGGACAGGGGGCTTCGGCGGGGAGCTGTTTTTT. Amino acid sequence: CASSPGTGGFGGELFF.

In its sample, this clonotype was seen many times. This chain links TRBV28 with TRBJ2-5; D remains unclear. The CDR3 runs to 14 residues. Trimming shortened V by 4 bases and J by 2 bases, and 11 bases separated the two germline ends. Germline V gives CDR1 MDHEN, CDR2 SYDVKM. The CDR3 here is CASSSPPEQETQYF. For the CDR3, the DNA is TGTGCCAGCAGTTCCCCCCCCGAACAAGAGACCCAGTACTTC.

This clonotype was observed many times. This chain links TRBV20-1 with TRBJ1-1; the D gene is possibly TRBD1 (6 bases). This CDR3 is 15 amino acids long. V was shortened by 1 base and J by 4 bases, with 16 bases between the two germline ends. Germline V gene data show CDR1 as DFQATT and CDR2 as SNEGSKA (reference sequence). The CDR3 sequence is CSARGQVRGGTEAFF. Here the CDR3 DNA reads TGCAGTGCTAGAGGACAGGTGAGGGGGGGCACTGAAGCTTTCTTT.